This is a list of T cell receptor beta chains from one sample in a study of human T cells and chemical hapten exposure. TCRdb redid the calling of the RACE reads with MiXCR, one entry per CDR3 protein. The sample yields about 65,000 distinct CDR3 sequences, around 6.1% seen once. Sequenced input: whole blood. These receptors all come from a female donor in good health. Some clones in this sample may be carry-over from other donors' samples. Each CDR3 is given with its conserved first and last residue. The D gene is left open where the match is weak. For some rows the clone size is stated as once, few or many, or as a class when expanded; others skip it.

D: TRBD1
size: -
V: TRBV6-6
length: 15
J: TRBJ2-3
CDR3: CASSYGTGGRDTQYF
DNA: TGTGCCAGCAGTTACGGGACAGGGGGCAGGGATACGCAGTATTTT

D: -
size: few
V: TRBV2
length: 13
J: TRBJ2-7
CDR3: CASRDTKSYEQYF
DNA: TGTGCCAGCAGGGACACGAAGTCCTACGAGCAGTACTTC

D: -
size: -
V: TRBV5-4
length: 13
J: TRBJ2-1
CDR3: CASSSGPGNEQFF
DNA: TGTGCCAGCAGCTCTGGACCGGGCAATGAGCAGTTCTTC

D: TRBD2
size: many
V: TRBV7-2
length: 15
J: TRBJ2-2
CDR3: CASSSGLAGPGELFF
DNA: TGTGCCAGCAGCTCGGGACTAGCGGGACCCGGGGAGCTGTTTTTT

D: TRBD1
size: many
V: TRBV12-3/TRBV12-4
length: 14
J: TRBJ1-2
CDR3: CASENVGDSYGYTF
DNA: TGTGCCAGCGAAAACGTGGGGGACAGCTATGGCTACACCTTC

D: TRBD1
size: few
V: TRBV29-1
length: 13
J: TRBJ1-2
CDR3: CSAWTGGHYGYTF
DNA: TGCAGCGCATGGACAGGGGGGCACTATGGCTACACCTTC

D: -
size: many
V: TRBV20-1
length: 16
J: TRBJ1-3
CDR3: CSARVAGAKGGNTIYF
DNA: TGCAGTGCTAGAGTGGCTGGGGCGAAAGGGGGAAACACCATATATTTT

D: TRBD1
size: many
V: TRBV28
length: 15
J: TRBJ2-3
CDR3: CASRTGGSSTDTQYF
DNA: TGTGCCAGCAGAACAGGGGGATCTAGCACAGATACGCAGTATTTT

D: -
size: few
V: TRBV13
length: 19
J: TRBJ2-1
CDR3: CASSSGDRVAGGSYNEQFF
DNA: TGTGCCAGCAGCTCCGGGGACAGGGTTGCGGGAGGCTCCTACAATGAGCAGTTCTTC

D: -
size: many
V: TRBV29-1
length: 13
J: TRBJ2-3
CDR3: CSVDDGPTDTQYF
DNA: TGCAGCGTTGACGACGGGCCCACAGATACGCAGTATTTT

D: TRBD1
size: few
V: TRBV6-6
length: 15
J: TRBJ2-3
CDR3: CASSLSTGVTDTQYF
DNA: TGTGCCAGCAGTCTATCGACAGGGGTGACAGATACGCAGTATTTT

D: -
size: many
V: TRBV5-1
length: 11
J: TRBJ2-7
CDR3: CASRTGYEQYF
DNA: TGCGCCAGCAGGACCGGCTACGAGCAGTACTTC

D: -
size: few
V: TRBV4-1
length: 17
J: TRBJ2-3
CDR3: CASSQEVSTRYTDTQYF
DNA: TGCGCCAGCAGCCAAGAGGTATCGACTAGATACACAGATACGCAGTATTTT

D: TRBD2
size: -
V: TRBV11-2
length: 15
J: TRBJ2-5
CDR3: CASSPRRLAEETQYF
DNA: TGTGCCAGCAGCCCCCGACGACTAGCGGAGGAGACCCAGTACTTC

D: -
size: few
V: TRBV23-1
length: 12
J: TRBJ2-7
CDR3: CASLPPSYEQYF
DNA: TGCGCCAGCTTACCCCCTAGCTACGAGCAGTACTTC

D: TRBD2
size: few
V: TRBV29-1
length: 13
J: TRBJ2-7
CDR3: CSVVAGGPKEQYF
DNA: TGCAGCGTTGTGGCGGGAGGGCCGAAAGAGCAGTACTTC

D: -
size: many
V: TRBV6-1
length: 14
J: TRBJ1-4
CDR3: CASSEDTGGEKLFF
DNA: TGTGCCAGCAGTGAAGACACCGGCGGTGAAAAACTGTTTTTT

D: TRBD2
size: -
V: TRBV19
length: 16
J: TRBJ2-1
CDR3: CASSSGRSSSYNEQFF
DNA: TGTGCCAGTAGTAGCGGGAGGTCCAGCTCCTACAATGAGCAGTTCTTC

D: -
size: many
V: TRBV2
length: 14
J: TRBJ1-5
CDR3: CASREQGNHQPQHF
DNA: TGTGCCAGCAGGGAACAGGGTAATCATCAGCCCCAGCATTTT

D: -
size: few
V: TRBV6-1
length: 14
J: TRBJ2-7
CDR3: CASSEKGLSYEQYF
DNA: TGTGCCAGCAGTGAAAAGGGGCTCTCCTACGAGCAGTACTTC

D: -
size: many
V: TRBV5-1
length: 13
J: TRBJ1-1
CDR3: CASSLYRSAEAFF
DNA: TGCGCCAGCAGCTTGTACAGGTCCGCTGAAGCTTTCTTT

D: -
size: -
V: TRBV27
length: 15
J: TRBJ1-6
CDR3: CASSLGGVINSPLHF
DNA: TGTGCCAGCAGTTTGGGGGGTGTCATTAATTCACCCCTCCACTTT

D: -
size: few
V: TRBV5-1
length: 14
J: TRBJ2-7
CDR3: CASSADSSSYEQYF
DNA: TGCGCCAGCAGCGCGGACTCGAGCTCCTACGAGCAGTACTTC

D: TRBD1
size: many
V: TRBV6-4
length: 14
J: TRBJ2-3
CDR3: CASSATGGADTQYF
DNA: TGTGCCAGCAGTGCGACAGGGGGCGCAGATACGCAGTATTTT

D: TRBD2
size: few
V: TRBV4-1
length: 16
J: TRBJ2-5
CDR3: CASSPTAGAGLETQYF
DNA: TGCGCCAGCAGCCCCACAGCGGGAGCCGGTTTGGAGACCCAGTACTTC

D: TRBD2
size: -
V: TRBV19
length: 17
J: TRBJ2-6
CDR3: CASSIVGGGPGANVLTF
DNA: TGTGCCAGTAGTATAGTCGGGGGGGGGCCTGGGGCCAACGTCCTGACTTTC

D: TRBD2
size: -
V: TRBV12-3/TRBV12-4
length: 17
J: TRBJ2-2
CDR3: CASSKGLAGGYGGELFF
DNA: TGTGCCAGCAGCAAGGGACTAGCGGGAGGATATGGCGGGGAGCTGTTTTTT

D: -
size: many
V: TRBV12-3/TRBV12-4
length: 15
J: TRBJ1-5
CDR3: CASSLMGASNQPQHF
DNA: TGTGCCAGCAGTTTAATGGGGGCGAGCAATCAGCCCCAGCATTTT

D: TRBD1
size: many
V: TRBV19
length: 14
J: TRBJ2-7
CDR3: CASSIRQGHYEQYF
DNA: TGTGCCAGTAGTATTAGACAGGGACACTACGAGCAGTACTTC

D: -
size: many
V: TRBV6-6
length: 14
J: TRBJ1-5
CDR3: CASSPSDVAQPQHF
DNA: TGTGCCAGCAGCCCCTCGGACGTCGCTCAGCCCCAGCATTTT

D: TRBD1
size: many
V: TRBV6-5
length: 15
J: TRBJ1-5
CDR3: CASSSGTGGNQPQHF
DNA: TGTGCCAGCAGTTCCGGGACAGGGGGCAATCAGCCCCAGCATTTT

D: -
size: few
V: TRBV4-1
length: 16
J: TRBJ2-1
CDR3: CASSQDWAAGGGEQFF
DNA: TGCGCCAGCAGCCAAGATTGGGCAGCGGGTGGCGGTGAGCAGTTCTTC

D: -
size: -
V: TRBV6-2/TRBV6-3
length: 16
J: TRBJ1-2
CDR3: CASSGPRQGGDYGYTF
DNA: TGTGCCAGCAGTGGCCCCAGGCAGGGAGGCGACTATGGCTACACCTTC

D: -
size: many
V: TRBV7-2
length: 13
J: TRBJ2-1
CDR3: CASSSRGINEQFF
DNA: TGTGCCAGCAGCTCTAGAGGGATAAATGAGCAGTTCTTC

D: -
size: many
V: TRBV19
length: 13
J: TRBJ1-2
CDR3: CASSILQGYGYTF
DNA: TGTGCCAGTAGTATTTTACAGGGCTATGGCTACACCTTC

D: -
size: many
V: TRBV30
length: 14
J: TRBJ1-5
CDR3: CAWSVRTGNQPQHF
DNA: TGTGCCTGGAGTGTACGGACAGGCAATCAGCCCCAGCATTTT

D: -
size: many
V: TRBV7-9
length: 15
J: TRBJ1-1
CDR3: CASSLALTGIAEAFF
DNA: TGTGCCAGCAGCTTAGCTCTCACAGGGATTGCTGAAGCTTTCTTT

D: -
size: many
V: TRBV30
length: 12
J: TRBJ2-4
CDR3: CAWSANKNIQYF
DNA: TGTGCCTGGAGTGCAAACAAAAACATTCAGTACTTC

D: -
size: many
V: TRBV11-1
length: 15
J: TRBJ1-1
CDR3: CASSEGVMGNTEAFF
DNA: TGTGCCAGCAGCGAGGGGGTTATGGGAAACACTGAAGCTTTCTTT

D: -
size: many
V: TRBV4-3
length: 15
J: TRBJ2-5
CDR3: CASSPRGTVGETQYF
DNA: TGCGCCAGCAGCCCCCGGGGGACTGTCGGGGAGACCCAGTACTTC

D: TRBD1
size: many
V: TRBV4-2
length: 14
J: TRBJ2-5
CDR3: CASSQGQGAETQYF
DNA: TGTGCCAGCAGCCAAGGACAGGGGGCAGAGACCCAGTACTTC

D: TRBD1
size: few
V: TRBV7-2
length: 16
J: TRBJ1-2
CDR3: CASRSSTGGPFYGYTF
DNA: TGTGCCAGCAGATCGTCGACAGGGGGCCCTTTCTATGGCTACACCTTC

D: -
size: few
V: TRBV5-1
length: 14
J: TRBJ2-7
CDR3: CASSLGDAAYEQYF
DNA: TGCGCCAGCAGCTTGGGGGACGCGGCCTACGAGCAGTACTTC

D: -
size: few
V: TRBV13
length: 13
J: TRBJ1-1
CDR3: CASSPRTRTEAFF
DNA: TGTGCCAGCAGCCCACGGACAAGGACTGAAGCTTTCTTT

D: -
size: many
V: TRBV29-1
length: 13
J: TRBJ1-4
CDR3: CSVGKDINEKLFF
DNA: TGCAGCGTTGGCAAGGACATTAATGAAAAACTGTTTTTT

D: TRBD2
size: few
V: TRBV7-2
length: 15
J: TRBJ2-3
CDR3: CASRPGTRSTDTQYF
DNA: TGTGCCAGCAGACCCGGGACTAGAAGCACAGATACGCAGTATTTT

D: -
size: many
V: TRBV20-1
length: 13
J: TRBJ2-6
CDR3: CSARISGANVLTF
DNA: TGCAGTGCTAGGATATCTGGGGCCAACGTCCTGACTTTC

D: TRBD1
size: few
V: TRBV30
length: 16
J: TRBJ1-2
CDR3: CALNRDRGTVSYGYTF
DNA: TGTGCCTTGAACCGGGACAGGGGGACCGTGAGCTATGGCTACACCTTC

D: -
size: -
V: TRBV6-6
length: 15
J: TRBJ1-6
CDR3: CASSYSIGGDSPLHF
DNA: TGTGCCAGCAGTTACTCGATTGGGGGGGATTCACCCCTCCACTTT

D: TRBD2
size: many
V: TRBV10-3
length: 17
J: TRBJ2-1
CDR3: CAISEEASGRGHNEQFF
DNA: TGTGCCATCAGTGAGGAAGCTAGCGGGAGGGGGCACAATGAGCAGTTCTTC

D: TRBD1
size: many
V: TRBV29-1
length: 13
J: TRBJ2-1
CDR3: CSVHRGSYNEQFF
DNA: TGCAGCGTCCACAGGGGCTCCTACAATGAGCAGTTCTTC

D: TRBD1
size: many
V: TRBV19
length: 16
J: TRBJ2-4
CDR3: CASRQTGGASKNIQYF
DNA: TGTGCCAGTAGACAAACAGGGGGCGCTTCCAAAAACATTCAGTACTTC

D: -
size: many
V: TRBV27
length: 13
J: TRBJ2-2
CDR3: CASNQGGTGELFF
DNA: TGTGCCAGCAATCAGGGTGGCACCGGGGAGCTGTTTTTT

D: -
size: many
V: TRBV7-2
length: 15
J: TRBJ2-1
CDR3: CASSLEVPVRNEQFF
DNA: TGTGCCAGCAGCTTAGAGGTGCCGGTCCGGAATGAGCAGTTCTTC

D: -
size: many
V: TRBV7-3
length: 13
J: TRBJ2-7
CDR3: CASSLTGAGEQYF
DNA: TGTGCCAGCAGCTTAACGGGGGCGGGCGAGCAGTACTTC

D: TRBD1
size: few
V: TRBV5-1
length: 14
J: TRBJ1-6
CDR3: CASSFSGGNSPLHF
DNA: TGCGCCAGCAGCTTCTCAGGGGGTAATTCACCCCTCCACTTT

D: TRBD2
size: many
V: TRBV20-1
length: 15
J: TRBJ2-7
CDR3: CSAQEDPSGDYEQYF
DNA: TGCAGTGCTCAAGAAGACCCTAGCGGGGACTACGAGCAGTACTTC

D: -
size: many
V: TRBV20-1
length: 10
J: TRBJ1-6
CDR3: CSAGNSPLHF
DNA: TGCAGTGCGGGGAATTCACCCCTCCACTTT

D: TRBD2
size: few
V: TRBV20-1
length: 14
J: TRBJ2-7
CDR3: CSARAQRGSYEQYF
DNA: TGCAGTGCTAGAGCCCAGCGGGGGAGCTACGAGCAGTACTTC